This is a list of T cell receptor beta chains from one sample in a study of OX40 agonist ivuxolimab in advanced cancers. Using immunoSEQ multiplex PCR, the repertoire was profiled, and TCRdb retains in-frame clones only, with some absent. The profile shows about 120,000 clones, 80% to 90% of them singletons. Source: CD4+ or CD8+ T cells sorted from blood, taken in a trial of the OX40 agonist ivuxolimab. These receptors were collected from an adult with an advanced solid tumor such as melanoma, head and neck, liver or kidney cancer. The CDR3 runs from the conserved cysteine through the conserved F or W. D genes are given only for firm matches. Only part of the rows carry a size: once, few, many, or a class if the clone is expanded.

v_gene	d_gene	abundance	j_gene	CDR3nt	CDR3aa
TRBV19	TRBD1	NA	TRBJ1-6	TGTGCCAGTAGTATTCCGGGACAGGGGAATTCACCCCTCCACTTT	CASSIPGQGNSPLHF
TRBV7-3	NA	NA	TRBJ1-1	TGTGCCAGCAGCTTAGACGGACAGTTTGAAGCTTTCTTT	CASSLDGQFEAFF
TRBV6-1	TRBD2	NA	TRBJ2-1	TGTGCCAGCAGTGTAGCGGGTAGCGGGGGGGATTACAATGAGCAGTTCTTC	CASSVAGSGGDYNEQFF
TRBV19	TRBD2	NA	TRBJ2-3	TGTGCCAGTAGTATAGAACTAGCGGCAGATACGCAGTATTTT	CASSIELAADTQYF
TRBV9	TRBD1	NA	TRBJ1-5	TGTGCCAGCAGCGTAGGGGACAGGGGTACGCCCCAGCATTTT	CASSVGDRGTPQHF
TRBV10-1	NA	NA	TRBJ2-3	TGCGCCAGCAGTGGGGGGGCGTCAGATACGCAGTATTTT	CASSGGASDTQYF
TRBV7-2	NA	NA	TRBJ2-5	TGTGCCAGCAGCCCGACTCGACAGTCCCAGTACTTC	CASSPTRQSQYF
TRBV7-2	NA	NA	TRBJ1-6	TGTGCCAGCAGCTTAGGGCTCGGGAAGAATTCACCCCTCCACTTT	CASSLGLGKNSPLHF
TRBV19	NA	NA	TRBJ1-3	TGTGCCGCGGCAGGAGGGGTCCGAGACTCTGGAAACACCATATATTTT	CAAAGGVRDSGNTIYF
TRBV28	TRBD1	NA	TRBJ1-2	TGTGCCAGCAGTATCCCGACAGGGGACATTCACTACACCTTC	CASSIPTGDIHYTF
TRBV2	TRBD1	NA	TRBJ1-5	TGTGCCAGCAGTGAACAGGGGGGCAATCAGCCCCAGCATTTT	CASSEQGGNQPQHF
TRBV7-2	NA	NA	TRBJ1-2	TGTGCCAGCTTGACAGAAGGTGGCTATGGCTACACCTTC	CASLTEGGYGYTF
TRBV5-6	NA	NA	TRBJ1-1	TGTGCCAGCAGCTTTGCAGGGCGGGCGAACACTGAAGCTTTCTTT	CASSFAGRANTEAFF
TRBV7-2	TRBD1	NA	TRBJ2-1	TGTGCCAGCAGACACGACAGGGGCTCCTACAATGAGCAGTTCTTC	CASRHDRGSYNEQFF
TRBV6-5	TRBD2	NA	TRBJ2-7	TGTGCCAGCACCCATACTAGCGGGCCCTACGAGCAGTACTTC	CASTHTSGPYEQYF
TRBV30	TRBD1	NA	TRBJ2-7	TGTGCCTGGAGGCGACAGGGTAGGGTCCTCTCCTACGAGCAGTACTTC	CAWRRQGRVLSYEQYF
TRBV5-1	NA	NA	TRBJ1-4	TGCGCCAGCAGCTCCGGAGGGAACGACGAAAAACTGTTTTTT	CASSSGGNDEKLFF
TRBV28	NA	NA	TRBJ2-7	TGTGCCAGCAGCCCCCATCAGGGGCCCTTGGAGCAGTACTTC	CASSPHQGPLEQYF
TRBV14	NA	NA	TRBJ1-6	TGTGCCAGCAGCCATCCGGGCCCCAATTCACCCCTCCACTTT	CASSHPGPNSPLHF
TRBV10-1	NA	NA	TRBJ1-1	TGCGCCAGCAGAGGGACGATATTT	CASRGTIF
TRBV7-2	NA	NA	TRBJ1-3	TGTGCCAGCAGCCCCGTTGGGGGCTCTGGAAACACCATATATTTT	CASSPVGGSGNTIYF
TRBV29-1	TRBD1	NA	TRBJ2-3	TGCAGCGTCTTCTCCGGGACAGGGGACACAGATACGCAGTATTTT	CSVFSGTGDTDTQYF
TRBV7-2	TRBD1	NA	TRBJ1-5	TGTGCCAGCAGCTTGACAGGGATGGGGCAGCCCCAGCATTTT	CASSLTGMGQPQHF
TRBV6-1	NA	NA	TRBJ1-2	TGTGCCAGCAGTGCTAACAGAAACTATGGCTACACCTTC	CASSANRNYGYTF
TRBV5-1	NA	NA	TRBJ1-5	TGCGCCAGCAGCTCCAGTCCGGGGAACCCGCAGCCCCAGCATTTT	CASSSSPGNPQPQHF
TRBV19	TRBD2	NA	TRBJ2-7	TGTGCCAGTAGTTTGACTAGCGGGGGGTCCTACGAGCAGTACTTC	CASSLTSGGSYEQYF
TRBV28	TRBD2	NA	TRBJ2-7	TGTGCCAGCAGTTTATCGGGGGGGTCCTACGAGCAGTACTTC	CASSLSGGSYEQYF
TRBV18	TRBD1	NA	TRBJ1-3	TGTGCCAGCTCAACGGACAGGGTGTCTTACGGAAACACCATATATTTT	CASSTDRVSYGNTIYF
TRBV30	NA	few	TRBJ1-5	TGTGCCTGGAGTGACGGGAACAGTCGCAATCAGCCCCAGCATTTT	CAWSDGNSRNQPQHF
TRBV7-3	TRBD1	NA	TRBJ1-4	TGTGCCAGCAGCTTCGGACAGGGCCTTGAAAAACTGTTTTTT	CASSFGQGLEKLFF
TRBV7-9	NA	NA	TRBJ2-5	TGTGCCAGCAGCCAGCAGGGGACCCAGTACTTC	CASSQQGTQYF
TRBV7-3	NA	NA	TRBJ2-3	TGTGCCAGCAGCCCAAGGGTGAGCACAGATACGCAGTATTTT	CASSPRVSTDTQYF
TRBV19	TRBD1	NA	TRBJ1-4	TGTGCCAGTAGTATTGGGACAGGGTATGAAAAACTGTTTTTT	CASSIGTGYEKLFF
TRBV7-6	NA	once	TRBJ1-5	TGTGCCAGCAGCGATAGACCGGGGCAATATGGTAGCAATCAGCCCCAGCATTTT	CASSDRPGQYGSNQPQHF
TRBV9	NA	NA	TRBJ2-5	TGTGCCAGCAGCGTAGGGGGGGCGGCCGGGACCCAGTACTTC	CASSVGGAAGTQYF
TRBV5-4	NA	NA	TRBJ2-7	TGTGCCAGCAGCGGCGAACAGAAGCGGGAGCAGTACTTC	CASSGEQKREQYF
TRBV7-8	TRBD2	NA	TRBJ2-5	TGTGCCAGCAGCCTCTGGTCTGGGACTAGCGGGCTGCAAGAGACCCAGTACTTC	CASSLWSGTSGLQETQYF
TRBV19	TRBD1	NA	TRBJ2-5	TGTGCCAGTAGTTTCCAAGGGACAGGGGGAGAGACCCAGTACTTC	CASSFQGTGGETQYF
TRBV6-5	NA	NA	TRBJ1-5	TGTGCCAGCAGTCCCCTCCCCGGGCAGCCCCAGCATTTT	CASSPLPGQPQHF
TRBV7-7	TRBD2	NA	TRBJ2-3	TGTGCTAGCAGCTCGGGACTAGCCCGCACAGATACGCAGTATTTT	CASSSGLARTDTQYF